A selection of T cell receptor beta chains follows, all from one sample in a study of T cells after yellow fever vaccination. From the 5' RACE reads, TCRdb called clonotypes with MiXCR, one entry per CDR3 protein. This sample carries approximately 260,000 distinct CDR3 sequences, 10% to 15% of them seen once, and the ten largest clones take about 0.51%. The input for sequencing was CD4+ T cells sorted from PBMCs, taken 45 days after the yellow fever booster vaccination. These TCRs come from a man aged 25-45 years who received the YFV17D yellow fever vaccine. Each CDR3 is given with its conserved first and last residue. A D gene is named only where the DNA matches it firmly. Size values are once, few and many counts, or a class for expanded clones, and some rows have none.

v_gene	j_gene	d_gene	abundance	CDR3aa	CDR3nt
TRBV6-2/TRBV6-3	TRBJ2-1	TRBD2	few	CASSTSSGSSYNEQFF	TGTGCCAGCAGTACTTCAAGCGGGAGCTCCTACAATGAGCAGTTCTTC
TRBV6-5	TRBJ2-7	-	few	CASSYRSRPGPNAVYEQYF	TGTGCCAGCAGTTATCGGTCGAGACCGGGGCCTAATGCAGTCTACGAGCAGTACTTC
TRBV11-2	TRBJ2-2	-	few	CASSSARLVANTGELFF	TGTGCCAGCAGCTCTGCACGACTGGTCGCGAACACCGGGGAGCTGTTTTTT
TRBV5-6	TRBJ1-1	-	few	CASSRLDTEAFF	TGTGCCAGCAGTAGACTCGACACTGAAGCTTTCTTT
TRBV10-2	TRBJ2-2	-	many	CASISGTKHTGELFF	TGCGCCAGCATCTCCGGGACCAAACACACCGGGGAGCTGTTTTTT
TRBV20-1	TRBJ2-1	-	-	CSASVNVIYNEQFF	TGCAGTGCTAGCGTGAATGTCATCTACAATGAGCAGTTCTTC
TRBV7-9	TRBJ2-7	TRBD2	-	CASSPTSGKNNEQYF	TGTGCCAGCAGCCCAACTAGCGGGAAAAATAACGAGCAGTACTTC
TRBV14	TRBJ2-3	-	-	CASSQGGELGTDTQYF	TGTGCCAGCAGCCAAGGAGGGGAACTAGGGACAGATACGCAGTATTTT
TRBV29-1	TRBJ1-2	-	many	CSDTGTRYGYTF	TGCAGCGACACAGGGACTCGCTATGGCTACACCTTC
TRBV6-5	TRBJ2-3	-	few	CASSQSSDTQYF	TGTGCCAGCAGTCAATCTTCAGATACGCAGTATTTT
TRBV12-3/TRBV12-4	TRBJ2-5	-	-	CASSSRSPGLHQETQYF	TGTGCCAGCAGTTCCCGGAGTCCGGGACTGCACCAAGAGACCCAGTACTTC
TRBV7-2	TRBJ2-7	TRBD2	-	CASSLVAGASYEQYF	TGTGCCAGCAGCTTAGTAGCGGGAGCCTCCTACGAGCAGTACTTC
TRBV7-2	TRBJ2-5	TRBD1	few	CASSLEGTGTQYF	TGTGCCAGCAGCTTAGAGGGGACAGGGACCCAGTACTTC
TRBV29-1	TRBJ2-1	-	few	CSVETPRGGWIFNEQFF	TGCAGCGTTGAAACTCCGAGGGGCGGTTGGATCTTCAATGAGCAGTTCTTC
TRBV7-8	TRBJ2-3	TRBD2	-	CASSSPVTKAGGSATQYF	TGTGCCAGCAGCTCTCCCGTGACTAAAGCGGGAGGGTCAGCTACGCAGTATTTT
TRBV29-1	TRBJ2-7	-	few	CSVGPRTEPYEQYF	TGCAGCGTTGGTCCCCGGACGGAACCCTACGAGCAGTACTTC
TRBV4-3	TRBJ2-5	TRBD1	many	CASSQGQGALETQYF	TGCGCCAGCAGCCAAGGACAGGGGGCATTGGAGACCCAGTACTTC
TRBV6-2/TRBV6-3	TRBJ1-1	-	-	CASSYGGNEAFF	TGTGCCAGCAGTTACGGGGGGAATGAAGCTTTCTTT
TRBV7-2	TRBJ1-2	-	-	CASSLLPGLYGYTF	TGTGCCAGCAGCTTATTACCGGGGCTATATGGCTACACCTTC
TRBV12-3/TRBV12-4	TRBJ2-7	-	-	CASSFRRDGSYEQYF	TGTGCCAGCAGTTTCAGAAGGGATGGGTCCTACGAGCAGTACTTC
TRBV7-9	TRBJ2-7	TRBD1	-	CASSADRAHEQYF	TGTGCCAGCAGCGCAGACAGGGCCCACGAGCAGTACTTC
TRBV12-3/TRBV12-4	TRBJ2-4	-	-	CASSLSRNIQYF	TGTGCCAGCAGTTTATCCAGAAACATTCAGTACTTC
TRBV20-1	TRBJ1-5	-	few	CSARASGPQHF	TGCAGTGCTAGGGCCTCTGGGCCCCAGCATTTT
TRBV4-3	TRBJ2-7	-	-	CASSQDLRAAPDEQYF	TGCGCCAGCAGCCAAGATCTTCGGGCGGCTCCCGACGAGCAGTACTTC
TRBV5-1	TRBJ2-5	TRBD2	few	CASSLASKTSGRLEETQYF	TGCGCCAGCAGCTTGGCCAGTAAGACTAGCGGGAGGCTTGAGGAGACCCAGTACTTC
TRBV28	TRBJ2-5	TRBD2	few	CAIRAGEGETQYF	TGTGCCATCCGAGCGGGGGAGGGAGAGACCCAGTACTTC
TRBV10-3	TRBJ1-1	-	-	CAISESGGAMNTEAFF	TGTGCCATCAGTGAGTCTGGGGGCGCCATGAACACTGAAGCTTTCTTT
TRBV5-1	TRBJ2-4	-	few	CASSYTYGQGNIQYF	TGCGCCAGCAGCTATACGTACGGCCAGGGAAACATTCAGTACTTC
TRBV11-2	TRBJ2-7	-	-	CASSTGPSYEQYF	TGTGCCAGCAGCACGGGGCCCTCCTACGAGCAGTACTTC
TRBV4-2	TRBJ2-7	TRBD2	few	CASSLQLASSSYEQYF	TGTGCCAGCAGCCTCCAACTAGCGTCCAGCTCCTACGAGCAGTACTTC
TRBV7-2	TRBJ2-1	TRBD1	-	CASSFSPTGSSYNEQFF	TGTGCCAGCAGCTTTTCTCCGACAGGGAGCTCCTACAATGAGCAGTTCTTC